This TCR beta chain stems from a study of vaccination effects on CD4 cells after COVID-19. Germline values: CDR1 SNHLY, CDR2 FYNNEI. V was clipped by 6 bases and J by 5 bases, with 13 bases between them. The CDR3 sequence is 13 residues long. Notes on the study in general: Both infection-induced and vaccine-induced clones contracted markedly at late post-vaccination timepoints. Missing from the study were early post-infection timepoints, and its convalescent patients were few.

Before sequencing took place, the ViraFEST assay used viral peptide pools to expand antigen-specific CD4+ T cells. The culture ran for 10 days, and then CD4+ T cells were isolated. Clones were read by immunoSEQ multiplex PCR, and TCRdb kept only the in-frame ones, dropping some. The profile covers tens of thousands of clones, with 74% appearing a single time and approximately 1.9% taken by the ten largest. This clone was recorded only once. The antigen is undetermined. Sequenced here: CD4+ T cells from PBMCs cultured with HCoV-229E spike peptides, sampled before COVID-19 vaccination. The receptor's source is a human donor who received a COVID-19 vaccine. V usage is TRBV2 and J usage is TRBJ1-1; perhaps TRBD1 as D (6 bases). CDR3 bases: TGTGCCAGCAGAACAGGGATACGGACTGAAGCTTTCTTT. Encoded protein: CASRTGIRTEAFF.